Listed below are T cell receptor beta chains from one sample, sequenced in a study of immune heterogeneity within non-small cell lung tumors. Each CDR3 protein is one row after TCRdb ran MiXCR on the multiplex PCR reads. This sample yields approximately 3,500 distinct CDR3 sequences, of which about 28% are seen a single time; 8% to 13% belongs to the top ten. The specimen was lung tumor tissue. The source of these receptors is a man in his fifties or sixties with non-small cell lung cancer. CDR3s include the opening cysteine and the closing phenylalanine or tryptophan. Not every row has a clone size; where given, it reads once, few, many or a size class.

CASSILGTGPDTQYF,TRBJ2-3,TRBV19,few
CASSLEAASGRSYNEQFF,TRBJ2-1,TRBV7-9,few
CASMSSGSLGEQYF,TRBJ2-7,TRBV11-2,medium-sized
CASSLPSGETYEQYF,TRBJ2-7,TRBV7-9,.
CSAVLAGRSDTQYF,TRBJ2-3,TRBV20-1,.
CASRETGWGGGELFF,TRBJ2-2,TRBV14,.
CASSVGVLGTDTQYF,TRBJ2-3,TRBV7-9,.
CASSFALEQYF,TRBJ2-7,TRBV7-8,.
CASLREQYF,TRBJ2-7,TRBV2,.
CASSLVAGGLQNYEQYF,TRBJ2-7,TRBV28,medium-sized
CDSSLGWAGSGYTF,TRBJ1-2,TRBV9,.
CAISLRGPGEAFF,TRBJ1-1,TRBV27,once
CSASIGYYEQYF,TRBJ2-7,TRBV20-1,few
CSALAGFVEFF,TRBJ2-1,TRBV20-1,few
CASSLFSQGRNQPQHF,TRBJ1-5,TRBV28,medium-sized
CASSAQGGPTYEQYF,TRBJ2-7,TRBV7-3,few
CASSYIVGDSRNQPQHF,TRBJ1-5,TRBV6-5,few
CASRAMGLSNQPQHF,TRBJ1-5,TRBV2,medium-sized
CASNRDRFGEQYF,TRBJ2-7,TRBV11-2,medium-sized
CATSLRQGTSNQPQHF,TRBJ1-5,TRBV19,medium-sized
CASSTGLNTEAFF,TRBJ1-1,TRBV5-6,.
CASSAPPREGVDTQYF,TRBJ2-3,TRBV6-4,.
CASRSVRDGNTGELFF,TRBJ2-2,TRBV28,.
CAISESEGGDSPLHF,TRBJ1-6,TRBV10-3,medium-sized
CASSMELSSSYNEQFF,TRBJ2-1,TRBV19,few
CASSLVQTATEAFF,TRBJ1-1,TRBV5-1,few
CASSVRDPSEQYF,TRBJ2-7,TRBV2,medium-sized
CASSLGGTYEHYF,TRBJ2-7,TRBV7-9,.
CAIRPAGEPNEQYF,TRBJ2-7,TRBV10-3,medium-sized
CASSRRGIGNNEQFF,TRBJ2-1,TRBV19,.
CASSLDRGADTQYF,TRBJ2-3,TRBV9,few
CASSPGRQSNTGELFF,TRBJ2-2,TRBV18,few
CSASGTGINTEAFF,TRBJ1-1,TRBV20-1,few
CASSLPGQGLAGNTIYF,TRBJ1-3,TRBV7-6,few
CASNLSGDFGETQYF,TRBJ2-5,TRBV12-3/TRBV12-4,few
CASSLDRDGYGYTF,TRBJ1-2,TRBV28,medium-sized
CSAQPGLAEPSSYEQYF,TRBJ2-7,TRBV20-1,medium-sized
CASLGTASNRPQHF,TRBJ1-5,TRBV28,.
CARFGQPKHF,TRBJ1-5,TRBV7-3,.
CAWSVNAGGDEQYF,TRBJ2-7,TRBV30,medium-sized
CASRSPDIFYGYTF,TRBJ1-2,TRBV27,.
CASSLQGIRNQPQHF,TRBJ1-5,TRBV19,few
CASSLGPSEETQYF,TRBJ2-5,TRBV5-1,.
CASSSRLDGRTETQYF,TRBJ2-5,TRBV7-9,.
CASSYSIGQRSSYEQYF,TRBJ2-7,TRBV6-6,medium-sized
CSARLRQSPTTQYF,TRBJ2-5,TRBV20-1,medium-sized
CASSWGTSGGLNGELFF,TRBJ2-2,TRBV5-4,.
CASSKTTSGTANTGELFF,TRBJ2-2,TRBV19,.
CASSAAGTGANYGYTF,TRBJ1-2,TRBV25-1,medium-sized
CASSLRSSAEQYF,TRBJ2-7,TRBV5-1,large
CASSLVDRTNTEAFF,TRBJ1-1,TRBV5-4,.
CASSQSEGGEKLFF,TRBJ1-4,TRBV3-1,medium-sized
CASSVTWDAEAFF,TRBJ1-1,TRBV2,medium-sized
CASSQNFPGQGNNEKLFF,TRBJ1-4,TRBV7-7,.
CASSLGAVRLMFF,TRBJ1-1,TRBV12-3/TRBV12-4,.